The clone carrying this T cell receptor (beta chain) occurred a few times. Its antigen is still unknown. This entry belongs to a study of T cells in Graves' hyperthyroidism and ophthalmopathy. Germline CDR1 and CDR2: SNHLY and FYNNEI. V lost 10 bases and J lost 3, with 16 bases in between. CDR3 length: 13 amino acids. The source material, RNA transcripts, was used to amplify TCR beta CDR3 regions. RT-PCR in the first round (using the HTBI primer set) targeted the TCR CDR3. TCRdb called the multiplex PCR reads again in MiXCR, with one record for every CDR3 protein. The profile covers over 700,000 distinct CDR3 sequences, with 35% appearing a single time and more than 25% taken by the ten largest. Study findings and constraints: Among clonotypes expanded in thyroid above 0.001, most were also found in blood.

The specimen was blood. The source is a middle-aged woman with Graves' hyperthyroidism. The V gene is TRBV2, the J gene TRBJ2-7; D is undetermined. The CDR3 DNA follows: TGTGCCACGGCCGTTGAAGAAAACTACGAGCAGTACTTC. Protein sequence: CATAVEENYEQYF.